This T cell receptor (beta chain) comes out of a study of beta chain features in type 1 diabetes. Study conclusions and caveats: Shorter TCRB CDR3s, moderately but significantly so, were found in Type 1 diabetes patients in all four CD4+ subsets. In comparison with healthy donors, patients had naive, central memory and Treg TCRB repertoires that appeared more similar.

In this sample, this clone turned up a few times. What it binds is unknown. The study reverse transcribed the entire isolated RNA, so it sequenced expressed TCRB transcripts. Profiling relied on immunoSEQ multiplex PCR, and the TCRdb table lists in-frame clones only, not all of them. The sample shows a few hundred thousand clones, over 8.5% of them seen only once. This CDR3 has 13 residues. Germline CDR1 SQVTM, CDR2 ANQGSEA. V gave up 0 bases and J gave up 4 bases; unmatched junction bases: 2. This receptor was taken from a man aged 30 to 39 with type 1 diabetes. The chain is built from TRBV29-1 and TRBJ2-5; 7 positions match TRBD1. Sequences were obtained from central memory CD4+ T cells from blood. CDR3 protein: CSVEETGRETQYF. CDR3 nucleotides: TGCAGCGTTGAAGAGACAGGGAGAGAGACCCAGTACTTC. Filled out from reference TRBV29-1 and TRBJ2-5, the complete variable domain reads SAVISQKPSRDICQRGTSLTIQCQVDSQVTMMFWYRQQPGQSLTLIATANQGSEATYESGFVIDKFPISRPNLTFSTLTVSNMSPEDSSIYLCSVEETGRETQYFGPGTRLLVL.